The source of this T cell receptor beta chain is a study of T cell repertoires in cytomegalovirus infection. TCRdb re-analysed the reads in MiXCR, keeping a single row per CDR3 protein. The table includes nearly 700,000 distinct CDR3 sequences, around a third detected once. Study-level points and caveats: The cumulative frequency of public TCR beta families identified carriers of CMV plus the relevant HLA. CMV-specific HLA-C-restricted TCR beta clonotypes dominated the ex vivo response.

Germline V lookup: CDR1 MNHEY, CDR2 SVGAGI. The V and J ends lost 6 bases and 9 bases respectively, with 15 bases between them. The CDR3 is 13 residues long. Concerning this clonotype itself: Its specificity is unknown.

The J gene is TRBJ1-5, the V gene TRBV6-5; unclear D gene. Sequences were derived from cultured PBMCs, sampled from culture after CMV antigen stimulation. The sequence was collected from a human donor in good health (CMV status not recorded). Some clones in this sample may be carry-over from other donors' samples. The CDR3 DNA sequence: TGTGCCAGCAGCTCGGCGGGCGGAAGGCCCCAGCATTTT. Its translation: CASSSAGGRPQHF.